This record concerns one TCR beta chain sequence. The data belong to a study of blood T cell repertoires in COVID-19. Germline V lookup: CDR1 SGHTA, CDR2 FQGNSA. The CDR3 extends over 12 amino acids. Trimming removed 7 bases at V and 8 bases at J, with 14 bases between. Authors' methods: Amplification from reference gene primers served as the basis for estimated nucleated cell counts. The protocol was immunoSEQ multiplex PCR, while the TCRdb copy is restricted to in-frame clones and leaves out a portion. The DNA was the basis for D and trimming; V, J and clone size are from that table. This table has roughly 200,000 clones, roughly 77% appearing once.

The sequence derives from a man in his 70s with active or convalescent COVID-19. This chain joins TRBV7-2 and TRBJ1-2; D remains ambiguous. Input material: peripheral blood. CDR3 DNA sequence: TGTGCCAGCACCCTAATGAGTATGGGCTACACCTTC. Its protein product is CASTLMSMGYTF.